This TCR beta chain was recorded in a study of T cell repertoires in cytomegalovirus infection. As for the study in general: Recently described HLA-C-restricted plus well-studied HLA-B-restricted CMV epitopes were used. Both CMV infection and a matching HLA type were indicated by public TCR beta signatures.

This CDR3 region has 14 residues. Looked up from germline, CDR1 is SEHNR and CDR2 is FQNEAQ (reference sequence). General study results and limits: It was HLA-C-restricted CMV-specific TCR beta clonotypes that dominated the response ex vivo.

Concerning this clonotype itself: Its cognate antigen is unknown. Its ends do not fully match the called genes, so a read error is possible.

TCRdb processed the reads anew with MiXCR; each CDR3 protein has one entry. The data hold about 78,000 distinct CDR3 sequences, with approximately 42% observed a single time. This sequence originates from a human donor in good health (CMV status not recorded). Some clones in this sample may be carry-over from other donors' samples. The material was CD8+ T cells from cultured PBMCs, obtained from culture after CMV antigen stimulation. This chain links TRBV7-9 with TRBJ1-4; perhaps TRBD1 as D (5 bases). The CDR3 protein is CASSLRGDSEKLLF. The DNA for the CDR3 is TGTGCCAGCAGCTTAAGAGGGGACTCTGAAAAACTGCTTTTT.